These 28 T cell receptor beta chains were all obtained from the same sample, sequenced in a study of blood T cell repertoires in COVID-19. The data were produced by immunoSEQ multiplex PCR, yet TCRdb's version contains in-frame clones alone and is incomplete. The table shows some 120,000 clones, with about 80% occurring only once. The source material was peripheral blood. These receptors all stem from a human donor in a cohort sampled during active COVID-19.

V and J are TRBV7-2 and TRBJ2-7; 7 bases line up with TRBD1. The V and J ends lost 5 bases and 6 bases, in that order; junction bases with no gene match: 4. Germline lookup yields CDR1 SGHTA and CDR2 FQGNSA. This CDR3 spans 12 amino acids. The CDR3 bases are TGTGCCAGCAGCCAAGACAGGGCCGAGCAGTACTTC. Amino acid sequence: CASSQDRAEQYF. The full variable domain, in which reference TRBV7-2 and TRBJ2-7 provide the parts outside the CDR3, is GAGVSQSPSNKVTEKGKDVELRCDPISGHTALYWYRQSLGQGLEFLIYFQGNSAPDKSGLPSDRFSAERTGGSVSTLTIQRTQQEDSAVYLCASSQDRAEQYFGPGTRLTVT.

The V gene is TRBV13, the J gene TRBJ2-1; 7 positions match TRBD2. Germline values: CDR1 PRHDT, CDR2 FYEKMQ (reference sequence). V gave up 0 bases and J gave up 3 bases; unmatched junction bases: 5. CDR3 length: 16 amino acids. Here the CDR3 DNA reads TGTGCCAGCAGCTTAGGGGTCGGGGGGATCTACAATGAGCAGTTCTTC. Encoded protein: CASSLGVGGIYNEQFF.

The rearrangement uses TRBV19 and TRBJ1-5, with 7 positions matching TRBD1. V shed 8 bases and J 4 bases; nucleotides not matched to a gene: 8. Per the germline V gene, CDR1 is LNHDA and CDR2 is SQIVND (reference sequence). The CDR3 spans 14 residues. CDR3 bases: TGTGCCAGTGCTGGACAGGCGGGAAATCAGCCCCAGCATTTT. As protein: CASAGQAGNQPQHF.

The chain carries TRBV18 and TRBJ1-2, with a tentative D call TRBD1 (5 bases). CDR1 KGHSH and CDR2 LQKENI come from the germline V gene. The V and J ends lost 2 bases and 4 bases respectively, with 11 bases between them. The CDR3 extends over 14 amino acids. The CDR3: CASSPERQIYGYTF. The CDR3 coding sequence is TGTGCCAGCTCACCAGAGAGACAGATCTATGGCTACACCTTC. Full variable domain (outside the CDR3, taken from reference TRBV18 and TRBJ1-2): NAGVMQNPRHLVRRRGQEARLRCSPMKGHSHVYWYRQLPEEGLKFMVYLQKENIIDESGMPKERFSAEFPKEGPSILRIQQVVRGDSAAYFCASSPERQIYGYTFGSGTRLTVV.

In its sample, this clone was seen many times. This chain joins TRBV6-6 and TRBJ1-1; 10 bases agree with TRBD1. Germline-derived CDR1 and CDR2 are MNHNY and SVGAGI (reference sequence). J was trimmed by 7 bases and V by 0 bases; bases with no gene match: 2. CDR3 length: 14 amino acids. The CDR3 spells CASSYSGTGVEAFF. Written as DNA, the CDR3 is TGTGCCAGCAGTTACTCCGGGACAGGGGTTGAAGCTTTCTTT.

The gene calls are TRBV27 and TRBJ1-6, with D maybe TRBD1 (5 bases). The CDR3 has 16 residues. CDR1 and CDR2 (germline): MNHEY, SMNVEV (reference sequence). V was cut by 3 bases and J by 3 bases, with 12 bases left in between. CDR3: CASSFRGLDYNSPLHF. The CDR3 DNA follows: TGTGCCAGCAGTTTTAGGGGACTTGACTATAATTCACCCCTCCACTTT.

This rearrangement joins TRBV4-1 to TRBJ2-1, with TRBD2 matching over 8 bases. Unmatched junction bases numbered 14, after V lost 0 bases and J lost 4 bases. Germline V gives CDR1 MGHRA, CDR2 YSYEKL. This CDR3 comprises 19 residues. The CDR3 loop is CASSQDRRGRGATYNEQFF. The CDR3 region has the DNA TGCGCCAGCAGCCAAGATCGTCGAGGGCGGGGGGCAACGTACAATGAGCAGTTCTTC.

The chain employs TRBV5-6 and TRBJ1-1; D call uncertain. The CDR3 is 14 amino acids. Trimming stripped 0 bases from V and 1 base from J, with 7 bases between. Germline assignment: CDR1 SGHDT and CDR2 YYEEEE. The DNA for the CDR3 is TGTGCCAGCAGCTTGGTGGGCCGGAACACTGAAGCTTTCTTT. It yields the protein CASSLVGRNTEAFF.

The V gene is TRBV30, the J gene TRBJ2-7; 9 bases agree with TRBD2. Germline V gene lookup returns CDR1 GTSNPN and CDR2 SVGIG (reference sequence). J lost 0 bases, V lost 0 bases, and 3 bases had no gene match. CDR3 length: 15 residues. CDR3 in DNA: TGTGCCTGGAGTGTACCACTAGCGGGCTCCTACGAGCAGTACTTC. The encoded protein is CAWSVPLAGSYEQYF.

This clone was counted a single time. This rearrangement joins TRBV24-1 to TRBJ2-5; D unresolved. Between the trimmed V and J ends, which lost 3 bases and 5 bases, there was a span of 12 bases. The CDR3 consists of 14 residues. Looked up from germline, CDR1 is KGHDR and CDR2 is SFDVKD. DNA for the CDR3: TGTGCCACCAGTGATGCCAGAAAACAGGAGACCCAGTACTTC. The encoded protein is CATSDARKQETQYF.

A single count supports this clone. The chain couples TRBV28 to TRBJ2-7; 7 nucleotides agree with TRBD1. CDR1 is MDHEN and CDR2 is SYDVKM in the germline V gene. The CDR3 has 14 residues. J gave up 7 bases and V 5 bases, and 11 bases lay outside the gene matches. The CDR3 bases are TGTGCCAGCAGTGGCGGTAGGGGGCGCCGGGAGCAGTACTTC. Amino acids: CASSGGRGRREQYF.

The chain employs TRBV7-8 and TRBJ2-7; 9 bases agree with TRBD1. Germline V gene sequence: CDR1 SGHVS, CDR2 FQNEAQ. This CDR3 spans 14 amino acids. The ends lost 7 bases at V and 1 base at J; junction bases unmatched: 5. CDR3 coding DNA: TGTGCCAGCACCCCCGGGACAGGGTCCTACGAGCAGTACTTC. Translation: CASTPGTGSYEQYF.

CDR3 DNA: TGTGCCATCAGTGTAGGGACTAGCGGGACCTACGAGCAGTACTTC. This translates into CAISVGTSGTYEQYF. The genes are TRBV10-3 and TRBJ2-7, with 13 bases identical to TRBD2. In germline, CDR1 is ENHRY, CDR2 SYGVKD. The CDR3 extends over 15 amino acids. Unmatched junction bases numbered 2, after V lost 4 bases and J lost 2 bases.

Written as DNA, the CDR3 is TGTGCCAGCAGCCCCCGGACAACAGATACGCAGTATTTT. It codes for CASSPRTTDTQYF. The chain recombines TRBV7-7 with TRBJ2-3, with a weak D call TRBD1 (5 bases). CDR3 length: 13 residues. Germline CDR1 reads SSHAT; CDR2 reads FNYEAQ (reference sequence). Trimming shortened V by 5 bases and J by 3 bases, and 9 bases separated the two germline ends. The whole variable domain, remainder taken from reference TRBV7-7 and TRBJ2-3, is GAGVSQSPRYKVTKRGQDVTLRCDPISSHATLYWYQQALGQGPEFLTYFNYEAQPDKSGLPSDRFSAERPEGSISTLTIQRTEQRDSAMYRCASSPRTTDTQYFGPGTRLTVL.

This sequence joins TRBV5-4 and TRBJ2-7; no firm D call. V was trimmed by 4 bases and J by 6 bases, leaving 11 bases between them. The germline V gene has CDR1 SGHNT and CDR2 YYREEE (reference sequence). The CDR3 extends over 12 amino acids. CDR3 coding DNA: TGTGCCAGCAGCCCACCCGGTCCCGAGCAGTACTTC. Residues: CASSPPGPEQYF.

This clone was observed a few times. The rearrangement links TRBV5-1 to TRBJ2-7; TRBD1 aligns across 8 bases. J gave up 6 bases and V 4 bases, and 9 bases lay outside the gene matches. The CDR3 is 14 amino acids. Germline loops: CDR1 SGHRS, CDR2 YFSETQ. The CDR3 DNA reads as TGCGCCAGCAGCCCGCGACAGGGGCTGATCGAGCAGTACTTC. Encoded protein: CASSPRQGLIEQYF. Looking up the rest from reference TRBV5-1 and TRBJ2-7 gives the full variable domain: KAGVTQTPRYLIKTRGQQVTLSCSPISGHRSVSWYQQTPGQGLQFLFEYFSETQRNKGNFPGRFSGRQFSNSRSEMNVSTLELGDSALYLCASSPRQGLIEQYFGPGTRLTVT.

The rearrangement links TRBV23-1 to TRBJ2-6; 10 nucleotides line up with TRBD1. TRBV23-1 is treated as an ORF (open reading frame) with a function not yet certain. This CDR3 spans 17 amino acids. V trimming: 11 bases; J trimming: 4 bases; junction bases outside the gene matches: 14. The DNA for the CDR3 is TGCGCCGTAAGAACCCGGGACAGGGGATGGGGGGCCAACGTCCTGACTTTC. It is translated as CAVRTRDRGWGANVLTF.

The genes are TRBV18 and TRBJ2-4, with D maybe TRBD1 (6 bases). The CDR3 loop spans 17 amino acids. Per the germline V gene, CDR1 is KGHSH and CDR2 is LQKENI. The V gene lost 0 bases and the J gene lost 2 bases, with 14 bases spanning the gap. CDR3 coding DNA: TGTGCCAGCTCACCACCCGGGACAAGGGGCACCAAAAACATTCAGTACTTC. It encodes CASSPPGTRGTKNIQYF.

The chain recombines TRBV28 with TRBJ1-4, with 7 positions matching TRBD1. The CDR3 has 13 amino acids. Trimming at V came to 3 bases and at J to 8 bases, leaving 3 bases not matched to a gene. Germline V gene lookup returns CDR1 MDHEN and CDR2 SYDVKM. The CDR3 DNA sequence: TGTGCCAGCAGTTTGGGACAGAAAGAAAAACTGTTTTTT. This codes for CASSLGQKEKLFF.

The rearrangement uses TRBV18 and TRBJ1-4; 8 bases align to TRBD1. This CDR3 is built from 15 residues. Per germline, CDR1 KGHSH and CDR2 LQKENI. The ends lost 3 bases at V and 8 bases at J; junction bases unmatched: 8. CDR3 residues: CASSPSGGSREKLFF. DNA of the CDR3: TGTGCCAGCTCACCGTCAGGGGGCTCGCGGGAAAAACTGTTTTTT. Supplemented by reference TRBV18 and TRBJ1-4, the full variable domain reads NAGVMQNPRHLVRRRGQEARLRCSPMKGHSHVYWYRQLPEEGLKFMVYLQKENIIDESGMPKERFSAEFPKEGPSILRIQQVVRGDSAAYFCASSPSGGSREKLFFGSGTQLSVL.

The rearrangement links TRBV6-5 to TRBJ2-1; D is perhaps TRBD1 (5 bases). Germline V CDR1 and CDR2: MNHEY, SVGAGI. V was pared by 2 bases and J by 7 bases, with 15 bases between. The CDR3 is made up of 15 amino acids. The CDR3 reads CASSYGASRTNEQFF. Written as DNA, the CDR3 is TGTGCCAGCAGTTACGGGGCTAGTCGTACGAATGAGCAGTTCTTC.

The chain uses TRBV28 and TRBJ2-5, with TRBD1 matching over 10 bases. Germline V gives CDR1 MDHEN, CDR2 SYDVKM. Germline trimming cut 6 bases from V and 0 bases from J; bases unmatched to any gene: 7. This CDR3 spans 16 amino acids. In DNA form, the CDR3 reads TGTGCCAGCAGCCAACCGGGACAGGGGTACCAAGAGACCCAGTACTTC. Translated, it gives CASSQPGQGYQETQYF.

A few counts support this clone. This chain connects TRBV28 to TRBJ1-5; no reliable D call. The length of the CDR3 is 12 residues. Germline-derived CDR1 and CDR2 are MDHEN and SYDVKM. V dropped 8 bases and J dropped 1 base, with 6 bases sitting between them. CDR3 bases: TGTGCCAGCGGCGGCAGCAATCAGCCCCAGCATTTT. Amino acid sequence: CASGGSNQPQHF.

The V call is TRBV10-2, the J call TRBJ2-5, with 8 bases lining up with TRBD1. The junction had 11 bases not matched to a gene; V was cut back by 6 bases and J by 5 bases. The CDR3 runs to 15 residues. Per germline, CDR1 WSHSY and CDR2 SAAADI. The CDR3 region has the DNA TGCGCCAGCAGCAGTCGCGACAGGGGTAGTGAGACCCAGTACTTC. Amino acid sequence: CASSSRDRGSETQYF.

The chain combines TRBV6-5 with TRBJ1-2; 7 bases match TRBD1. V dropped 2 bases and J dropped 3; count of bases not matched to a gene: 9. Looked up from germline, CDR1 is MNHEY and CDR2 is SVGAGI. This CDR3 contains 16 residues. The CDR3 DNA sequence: TGTGCCAGCAGTTACCGTCAGGGGGTCCCCTACTATGGCTACACCTTC. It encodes CASSYRQGVPYYGYTF.

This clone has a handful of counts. The CDR3 bases are TGCAGTGCGCCAGGGGTCGGAGGCTACACCTTC. Protein product: CSAPGVGGYTF. V is TRBV20-1 and J is TRBJ1-2, with D perhaps matching TRBD1 (6 bases). The CDR3 is 11 amino acids. Trimming pared 6 bases from V and 8 bases from J, leaving 13 bases between. Per the germline V gene, CDR1 is DFQATT and CDR2 is SNEGSKA (reference sequence).

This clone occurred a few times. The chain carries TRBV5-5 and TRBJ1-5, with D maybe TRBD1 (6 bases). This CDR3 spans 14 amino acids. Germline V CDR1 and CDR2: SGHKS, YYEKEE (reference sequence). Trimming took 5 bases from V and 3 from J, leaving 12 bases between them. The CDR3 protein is CASRDRDTNQPQHF. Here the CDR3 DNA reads TGTGCCAGCAGGGACCGGGACACCAATCAGCCCCAGCATTTT.

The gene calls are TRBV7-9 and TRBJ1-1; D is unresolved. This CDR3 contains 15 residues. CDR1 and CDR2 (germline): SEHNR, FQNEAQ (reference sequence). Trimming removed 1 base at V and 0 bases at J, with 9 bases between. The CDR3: CASSLVGRMNTEAFF. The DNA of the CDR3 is TGTGCCAGCAGCTTAGTCGGCAGGATGAACACTGAAGCTTTCTTT.